These 28 T cell receptor beta chains originate from one sample sequenced in a study of patients and donors after allogeneic stem cell transplantation. TCRdb redid the calling of the RT-PCR reads with MiXCR, one entry per CDR3 protein. Of about 960,000 distinct CDR3 sequences listed, 15% to 20% are singletons. Material for sequencing was blood, either unsorted or a sorted T cell fraction (not recorded which). Every receptor here comes from a human donor who was either an allogeneic HSCT recipient or a stem cell or donor lymphocyte infusion donor (not recorded which). It is not recorded whose cells these are; they may come from a transplant donor.

There are a few counts of this clonotype. V gene TRBV7-9 combines with J gene TRBJ2-7; 7 nucleotides match TRBD1. The germline gives CDR1 SEHNR, CDR2 FQNEAQ (reference sequence). Losses at the gene ends were 5 bases for V and 2 bases for J; bases not matched to a gene: 12. This CDR3 is built from 16 residues. Written as DNA, the CDR3 is TGTGCCAGCAGCGGGATGGGCAGGGACAGCCCCTACGAGCAGTACTTC. It specifies CASSGMGRDSPYEQYF.

A word on this clonotype: A much bigger clone sits one base away, suggesting this may be a read error. This rearrangement joins TRBV13 to TRBJ2-1; TRBD2 agrees at 8 bases. Germline CDR1 and CDR2: PRHDT and FYEKMQ (reference sequence). The CDR3 runs 15 residues. After removal of 5 bases from V and 9 bases from J, the junction contained 12 bases not matched to a gene. The CDR3 loop is CASSPPGGPESEQFF. The CDR3, as DNA: TGTGCCAGCAGCCCACCGGGAGGGCCTGAGAGTGAGCAGTTCTTC.

This clonotype was counted only a few times. CDR3 in amino acids: CAISEEGATSGNTIYF. CDR3 nucleotides: TGTGCCATCAGTGAGGAGGGAGCAACCTCTGGAAACACCATATATTTT. V usage is TRBV10-3 and J usage is TRBJ1-3; D gene unclear. This CDR3 is 16 amino acids long. Germline CDR1 is ENHRY and CDR2 is SYGVKD. V lost 2 bases and J lost 0, with 11 bases in between.

The chain carries TRBV20-1 and TRBJ2-7; D might be TRBD1 (5 bases). CDR1 is DFQATT, CDR2 SNEGSKA, per germline (reference sequence). The CDR3 contains 12 residues. V was clipped by 6 bases and J by 4 bases, with 13 bases between them. CDR3 sequence: CSAQNQGYEQYF. For the CDR3, the DNA is TGCAGTGCACAAAATCAGGGTTACGAGCAGTACTTC.

This clonotype was seen more than once but under ten times. This chain links TRBV27 with TRBJ1-1; D call uncertain. The germline V gene encodes CDR1 MNHEY and CDR2 SMNVEV (reference sequence). The CDR3 spans 13 residues. V shed 7 bases and J shed 2 bases, with 11 bases lying between them. The CDR3 bases are TGTGCCAGCAACTCACCCAGTAACACTGAAGCTTTCTTT. Translating it yields CASNSPSNTEAFF.

This chain joins TRBV4-3 and TRBJ1-3; D gene ambiguous. The CDR3 covers 14 residues. From germline, CDR1 is LGHNA and CDR2 YSLEER. With 4 bases removed from V and 4 bases from J, the gap between germline ends came to 11 bases. CDR3 in amino acids: CASSPQRTGNTIYF. In DNA, the CDR3 is TGCGCCAGCAGCCCGCAGAGGACCGGAAACACCATATATTTT.

In this sample, this clonotype turned up a few times. This chain connects TRBV20-1 to TRBJ1-2, with 7 bases matching TRBD1. The V and J ends lost 5 bases and 3 bases, in that order; junction bases with no gene match: 3. This CDR3 has 12 residues. Germline V gene sequence: CDR1 DFQATT, CDR2 SNEGSKA (reference sequence). DNA of the CDR3: TGCAGTGCTCAGGGGGTGGACTATGGCTACACCTTC. Residues: CSAQGVDYGYTF.

The rearrangement uses TRBV18 and TRBJ2-7, with a possible D match to TRBD2 (5 bases). The CDR3 is made up of 18 amino acids. Germline CDR1 is KGHSH and CDR2 is LQKENI. V was clipped by 1 base and J by 3 bases, with 22 bases between them. The CDR3 protein is CASSPLPAQSREGYEQYF. Written as DNA, the CDR3 is TGTGCCAGCTCACCACTCCCGGCCCAGTCCCGAGAGGGCTACGAGCAGTACTTC.

The J gene is TRBJ2-5, the V gene TRBV5-1, with D unresolved. The CDR3 extends over 13 amino acids. V was pared by 1 base and J by 5 bases, with 9 bases between. CDR1 is SGHRS, CDR2 YFSETQ, per germline. CDR3 sequence (DNA): TGCGCCAGCAGCTTGACGGTCATCGAGACCCAGTACTTC. Protein product: CASSLTVIETQYF.

This clonotype was seen only a few times. CDR3 amino acids: CASSYVAGAGYGYTF. CDR3 bases: TGTGCCAGCAGTTACGTGGCAGGGGCTGGCTATGGCTACACCTTC. The chain employs TRBV6-5 and TRBJ1-2; tentatively, D is TRBD1 (6 bases). Germline V lookup: CDR1 MNHEY, CDR2 SVGAGI. This CDR3 contains 15 residues. V was cut by 2 bases and J by 4 bases, with 14 bases left in between.

This clonotype was detected a few times. The chain is built from TRBV4-2 and TRBJ2-2; D is perhaps TRBD2 (6 bases). CDR3 length: 20 residues. Germline V lookup: CDR1 LGHNA, CDR2 YNFKEQ. Trimming cost V 1 base and J 0 bases, with 21 bases left between them. The CDR3 reads CASSQVGPGLQGPNTGELFF. In DNA form, the CDR3 reads TGTGCCAGCAGCCAAGTGGGGCCGGGACTCCAGGGCCCGAACACCGGGGAGCTGTTTTTT.

The CDR3 DNA follows: TGTGCCAGCAGCCGTCGGGACGGAGCCTACGAGCAGTACTTC. This encodes CASSRRDGAYEQYF. The chain carries TRBV3-1 and TRBJ2-7, with D possibly called TRBD1 or TRBD2 (5 bases each). Trimming pared 4 bases from V and 2 bases from J, leaving 12 bases between. CDR1 is LGHDT and CDR2 is YNNKEL in the germline V gene (reference sequence). This CDR3 has 14 residues.

This clonotype was seen more than once but under ten times. The V call is TRBV3-1, the J call TRBJ1-2, with D maybe TRBD1 (6 bases). This CDR3 is built from 12 residues. The germline gives CDR1 LGHDT, CDR2 YNNKEL (reference sequence). V gave up 1 base and J gave up 13 bases, with 13 bases separating them. The CDR3 DNA reads as TGTGCCAGCAGCCAAGGGCAAGCAGGGGTCACCTTC. Protein product: CASSQGQAGVTF.

The genes are TRBV5-1 and TRBJ1-1; D is unclear. V lost 3 bases and J 3 bases, leaving 15 bases between the germline ends. Per germline, CDR1 SGHRS and CDR2 YFSETQ. The CDR3 contains 15 residues. CDR3 coding DNA: TGCGCCAGCAGCTGGGAGCCCAGCCGGGACACTGAAGCTTTCTTT. Translation gives CASSWEPSRDTEAFF.

There are many counts of this clonotype. The chain carries TRBV6-5 and TRBJ1-5, with a weak D call TRBD1 (5 bases). V was shortened by 0 bases and J by 1 base, with 7 bases between the two germline ends. Looked up from germline, CDR1 is MNHEY and CDR2 is SVGAGI. This CDR3 is built from 15 residues. CDR3 nucleotide sequence: TGTGCCAGCAGTTACTCCCGGGACAGCAATCAGCCCCAGCATTTT. It encodes CASSYSRDSNQPQHF.

This clonotype has a count of ten or more. J is TRBJ2-2 and V is TRBV12-3 or TRBV12-4; D gene unclear. V lost 6 bases and J lost 0, with 17 bases in between. This CDR3 spans 17 amino acids. The CDR3 protein is CASSFYRLLTNTGELFF. DNA of the CDR3: TGTGCCAGCAGCTTCTACCGCCTCCTAACGAACACCGGGGAGCTGTTTTTT.

In its sample, this clonotype was seen a few times. The rearrangement links TRBV5-1 to TRBJ2-5; a weak D match, TRBD2 (6 bases). The CDR3 consists of 14 residues. Germline-derived CDR1 and CDR2 are SGHRS and YFSETQ. V was pared by 7 bases and J by 5 bases, with 18 bases between. The CDR3 loop is CASERGNLGETQYF. CDR3 sequence (DNA): TGCGCCAGCGAGCGCGGGAATTTGGGGGAGACCCAGTACTTC.

This clonotype was detected only a few times. This rearrangement joins TRBV10-3 to TRBJ1-1; D might be TRBD1 (6 bases). Germline CDR1 reads ENHRY; CDR2 reads SYGVKD. V was trimmed by 3 bases and J by 6 bases, leaving 17 bases between them. The CDR3 runs to 15 residues. The CDR3: CAISDPGVYSSEAFF. CDR3 coding DNA: TGTGCCATCAGTGACCCAGGGGTGTATTCTTCTGAAGCTTTCTTT.

A few counts support this clonotype. The V and J genes are TRBV19 and TRBJ1-5, with a weak D call TRBD1 (6 bases). There are 19 residues in the CDR3. CDR1 and CDR2 from the germline V gene are LNHDA and SQIVND (reference sequence). Trimming cost V 7 bases and J 3 bases, with 28 bases left between them. This chain's CDR3 is CASNLKGIRGGRLNQPQHF. CDR3 in DNA: TGTGCCAGTAACCTCAAGGGTATCAGGGGAGGTAGGCTCAATCAGCCCCAGCATTTT. Drawing the rest from reference TRBV19 and TRBJ1-5, the complete variable domain is DGGITQSPKYLFRKEGQNVTLSCEQNLNHDAMYWYRQDPGQGLRLIYYSQIVNDFQKGDIAEGYSVSREKKESFPLTVTSAQKNPTAFYLCASNLKGIRGGRLNQPQHFGDGTRLSIL.

The chain employs TRBV29-1 and TRBJ1-2; D remains unclear. Germline V gene data show CDR1 as SQVTM and CDR2 as ANQGSEA. The CDR3 totals 11 residues. Trimming took off 2 bases at V and 6 bases at J, with 7 bases between the two ends. The CDR3 region has the DNA TGCAGCGTTGAAACTGACGATGGCTACACCTTC. Protein product: CSVETDDGYTF.

DNA for the CDR3: TGCAGTGCTAGAGGGGCAGGGGGCTCCCTAGGGACCCAGTACTTC. Amino acid sequence: CSARGAGGSLGTQYF. The rearrangement links TRBV20-1 to TRBJ2-5; 8 nucleotides match TRBD1. The CDR3 is 15 amino acids. V gave up 1 base and J gave up 7 bases; unmatched junction bases: 11. CDR1 DFQATT and CDR2 SNEGSKA come from the germline V gene (reference sequence).

This clonotype showed up just a few times. The J gene is TRBJ2-7, the V gene TRBV30; the match to TRBD1 covers 9 bases. Germline CDR1 and CDR2: GTSNPN and SVGIG (reference sequence). The CDR3 is 12 residues long. J gave up 5 bases and V 5 bases, and 4 bases lay outside the gene matches. The CDR3 DNA sequence: TGTGCCTGGGCGGGACAGGGTCACGAGCAGTACTTC. Its protein product is CAWAGQGHEQYF.

This clonotype was detected a few times. The chain combines TRBV12-3 or TRBV12-4 with TRBJ2-1; D remains ambiguous. Trimming removed 5 bases from V and 6 bases from J, with 14 bases in between. The CDR3 length is 14 residues. For the CDR3, the DNA is TGTGCCAGCAGTGCCTTTGAAGGTCCCAATGAGCAGTTCTTC. Translated, it gives CASSAFEGPNEQFF.

This rearrangement joins TRBV30 to TRBJ1-1; D call uncertain. The CDR3 is 13 residues long. Germline V gives CDR1 GTSNPN, CDR2 SVGIG (reference sequence). V gave up 0 bases and J gave up 5 bases, with 10 bases separating them. The CDR3 sequence: CAWSVTRRTEAFF. The CDR3 nucleotides read TGTGCCTGGAGTGTAACACGGCGAACTGAAGCTTTCTTT. Full variable domain (missing parts from reference TRBV30 and TRBJ1-1): SQTIHQWPATLVQPVGSPLSLECTVEGTSNPNLYWYRQAAGRGLQLLFYSVGIGQISSEVPQNLSASRPQDRQFILSSKKLLLSDSGFYLCAWSVTRRTEAFFGQGTRLTVV.

This clonotype was observed a few times. The rearrangement links TRBV5-1 to TRBJ2-1; 7 positions match TRBD1. V was pared by 3 bases and J by 5 bases, with 8 bases of the junction left unmatched. This CDR3 contains 15 residues. Germline lookup yields CDR1 SGHRS and CDR2 YFSETQ. CDR3 protein: CASSWRQGGDNEQFF. The DNA for the CDR3 is TGCGCCAGCAGCTGGAGACAGGGCGGTGACAATGAGCAGTTCTTC.

The V call is TRBV10-3, the J call TRBJ2-7, with 12 bases that match TRBD2. The CDR3 totals 15 residues. The V gene end was trimmed by 3 bases and the J gene end by 4 bases; junction bases not matched to a gene: 4. Per the germline V gene, CDR1 is ENHRY and CDR2 is SYGVKD. Here the CDR3 DNA reads TGTGCCATCAGTGACAAGACTAGCGGGAGATACGAGCAGTACTTC. This gives the protein CAISDKTSGRYEQYF.

This clonotype occurred many times. The genes are TRBV18 and TRBJ2-1; 13 bases match TRBD2. The trim removed 2 bases at V and 3 bases at J, leaving 1 base unmatched. CDR1 KGHSH and CDR2 LQKENI come from the germline V gene. There are 16 residues in the CDR3. CDR3 sequence: CASSPGLAGVYNEQFF. The CDR3 bases are TGTGCCAGCTCACCAGGACTAGCGGGAGTCTACAATGAGCAGTTCTTC.

The chain uses TRBV2 and TRBJ2-7; D unclear. The V end was cut by 5 bases, the J end by 8 bases, with 13 bases between. Germline V gene sequence: CDR1 SNHLY, CDR2 FYNNEI. This CDR3 region has 12 residues. The DNA for the CDR3 is TGTGCCAGCAGTATCTATAGCTCCCAGCAGTACTTC. This translates into CASSIYSSQQYF. The full variable domain, completed using reference TRBV2 and TRBJ2-7, is EPEVTQTPSHQVTQMGQEVILRCVPISNHLYFYWYRQILGQKVEFLVSFYNNEISEKSEIFDDQFSVERPDGSNFTLKIRSTKLEDSAMYFCASSIYSSQQYFGPGTRLTVT.